Each of the 9 T cell receptor beta chains below was sequenced from the same sample in a study of monozygotic twins with inflammatory bowel disease. TCRdb reanalyzed the 5' RACE reads, giving one entry per CDR3 protein sequence and no DNA. This listing includes some 330,000 distinct CDR3 sequences. Sequenced input: blood. The receptors here all came from a human donor with ulcerative colitis or Crohn's disease, or a healthy co-twin of an affected twin (not recorded which).

This rearrangement joins TRBV6-1 to TRBJ2-6; TCRdb selects TRBD1, and the lack of DNA leaves this call unchecked. The CDR3 is 17 amino acids. The germline V gene encodes CDR1 MNHNS and CDR2 SASEGT. CDR3 residues: CASSPGQGQPGANVLTF.

The chain uses TRBV7-2 and TRBJ1-4; TCRdb designates TRBD1, a call that cannot be tested without DNA. This CDR3 has 14 residues. The germline CDR1 and CDR2 sequences are SGHTA and FQGNSA. The CDR3 loop reads CASSVDRGYEKLFF.

This chain uses TRBV3-1 with TRBJ1-4. This CDR3 spans 14 amino acids. Germline-derived CDR1 and CDR2 are LGHDT and YNNKEL (reference sequence). CDR3: CASSHRTTNEKLFF.

The CDR3 is CASSLASGTEETQYF. The rearrangement links TRBV5-1 to TRBJ2-5; lacking DNA, the TRBD1 call made by TCRdb goes unchecked. The CDR3 loop spans 15 amino acids. The germline V gene has CDR1 SGHRS and CDR2 YFSETQ.

This chain joins TRBV7-2 and TRBJ2-7; there is no DNA to check the TCRdb D call of TRBD2. Looked up from germline, CDR1 is SGHTA and CDR2 is FQGNSA. This CDR3 is 15 amino acids long. CDR3 sequence: CASSQSGGAGYEQYF. The full variable domain, in which reference TRBV7-2 and TRBJ2-7 provide the parts outside the CDR3, is GAGVSQSPSNKVTEKGKDVELRCDPISGHTALYWYRQSLGQGLEFLIYFQGNSAPDKSGLPSDRFSAERTGGSVSTLTIQRTQQEDSAVYLCASSQSGGAGYEQYFGPGTRLTVT.

CDR3 protein: CASSFGRLNTEAFF. The chain employs TRBV5-1 and TRBJ1-1; the TRBD1 assignment by TCRdb is unverifiable without DNA. CDR3 length: 14 residues. Germline-derived CDR1 and CDR2 are SGHRS and YFSETQ. Variable domain in full (rest from reference TRBV5-1 and TRBJ1-1): KAGVTQTPRYLIKTRGQQVTLSCSPISGHRSVSWYQQTPGQGLQFLFEYFSETQRNKGNFPGRFSGRQFSNSRSEMNVSTLELGDSALYLCASSFGRLNTEAFFGQGTRLTVV.

J is TRBJ2-1 and V is TRBV7-9; TCRdb returns TRBD1, unconfirmable since there is no DNA. Looked up from germline, CDR1 is SEHNR and CDR2 is FQNEAQ (reference sequence). The CDR3 is 15 residues long. The CDR3 loop is CASSEGTGRSNEQFF. The full variable domain, completed using reference TRBV7-9 and TRBJ2-1, is DTGVSQNPRHKITKRGQNVTFRCDPISEHNRLYWYRQTLGQGPEFLTYFQNEAQLEKSRLLSDRFSAERPKGSFSTLEIQRTEQGDSAMYLCASSEGTGRSNEQFFGPGTRLTVL.

The rearrangement joins TRBV3-1 to TRBJ2-2; TCRdb's D call, TRBD2, is unchecked because there is no DNA. CDR3 length: 16 residues. CDR1 is LGHDT and CDR2 is YNNKEL in the germline V gene (reference sequence). CDR3 sequence: CASSQGSGANTGELFF.

The rearrangement uses TRBV18 and TRBJ2-7. This CDR3 contains 15 residues. Germline CDR1 reads KGHSH; CDR2 reads LQKENI. The CDR3 sequence: CASSPPVPRPNEQYF.